The entry that follows covers one T cell receptor beta chain sequence. Its antigen remains unidentified. This entry comes from a study of monozygotic twins with inflammatory bowel disease. General study findings and limits: Telling different T cell subtypes apart from each other was not possible. Variability may have been added to patient repertoires by differing immunosuppressive treatments.

A total RNA quantity of about 4,000 ng went into each TCR library. TCRdb derives one entry per CDR3 protein from the 5' RACE reads, leaving out DNA. In all, the sample yields about 380,000 distinct CDR3 sequences. The CDR3 length is 13 residues. Germline CDR1 MNHNY, CDR2 SVGAGI (reference sequence). This receptor was identified in a human donor with ulcerative colitis or Crohn's disease, or a healthy co-twin of an affected twin (not recorded which). The chain combines TRBV6-6 with TRBJ2-3; TCRdb designates TRBD2, a call that cannot be tested without DNA. The specimen sequenced was blood. CDR3 protein: CASSTSGGDTQYF.